This T cell receptor beta chain is from a study of blood T cell repertoires in COVID-19. Study as a whole: Sites across the United States, Italy and Spain contributed samples from acute and convalescent COVID-19.

In the original workflow: Reference gene primer amplification gave nucleated cell count estimates. Only in-frame clones appear in the TCRdb table, and some are missing; sequencing was by immunoSEQ multiplex PCR. That table is the source of V, J and clone size, and D and trimming were worked out from the DNA. The table has about 250,000 clones, approximately 85% seen once. The junction had 10 bases not matched to a gene; V was cut back by 2 bases and J by 0 bases. Germline CDR1 SGDLS, CDR2 YYNGEE. CDR3 length: 17 residues. Participants spanned ages roughly 18 to 95 years and resided in about two dozen US areas. Clinical history as reported by participants underpinned cohort assignment.

The TCR sequence derives from a woman aged 50 to 60 with acute COVID-19. Sequenced material: PBMCs or T cells enriched from blood (not recorded which). The V gene is TRBV9, the J gene TRBJ1-1, with 7 bases aligning to TRBD1. Here the CDR3 reads CASSVEGARGLNTEAFF. In nucleotides, the CDR3 is TGTGCCAGCAGCGTTGAGGGGGCGCGGGGATTGAACACTGAAGCTTTCTTT.